This TCR beta chain emerged from a study of T cell changes during pregnancy in multiple sclerosis. Profiled with immunoSEQ multiplex PCR; TCRdb holds only in-frame clones, not every one. Of more than 55,000 clones listed, less than 95% were seen once; the top ten hold about 3.7%. From germline, CDR1 is SGHRS and CDR2 YFSETQ. This CDR3 spans 15 amino acids. The V end lost 0 bases, the J end lost 1 base, and 8 bases lay between the germline ends. The starting material was peripheral blood, obtained after pregnancy. The chain employs TRBV5-1 and TRBJ1-5; tentative D call: TRBD1 (6 bases). The receptor's source is a female donor in good health, enrolled as a control in a pregnancy study. The CDR3 protein is CASSLEGGSNQPQHF. The CDR3 DNA is TGCGCCAGCAGCTTGGAAGGGGGAAGCAATCAGCCCCAGCATTTT.